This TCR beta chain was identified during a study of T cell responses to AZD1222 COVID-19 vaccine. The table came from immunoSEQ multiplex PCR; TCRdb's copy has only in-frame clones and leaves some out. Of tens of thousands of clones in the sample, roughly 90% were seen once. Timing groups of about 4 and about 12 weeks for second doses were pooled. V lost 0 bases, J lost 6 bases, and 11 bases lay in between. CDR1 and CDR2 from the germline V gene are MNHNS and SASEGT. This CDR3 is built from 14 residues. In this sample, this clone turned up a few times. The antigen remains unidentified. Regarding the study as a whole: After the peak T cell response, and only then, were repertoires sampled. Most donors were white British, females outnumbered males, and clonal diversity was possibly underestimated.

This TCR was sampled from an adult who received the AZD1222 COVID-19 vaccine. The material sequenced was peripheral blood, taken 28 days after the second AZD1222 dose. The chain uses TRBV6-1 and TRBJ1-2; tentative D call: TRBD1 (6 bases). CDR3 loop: CASSEAQGLDGYTF. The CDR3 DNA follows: TGTGCCAGCAGTGAAGCCCAGGGGCTGGATGGCTACACCTTC.